This T cell receptor (beta chain) derives from a study of beta chain features in type 1 diabetes. The study, taken as a whole, reports: Equally in patients and controls, shorter templates might have been favored by PCR. Researchers could not determine here whether HLA type influences TCRB rearrangement. Among patients with Type 1 diabetes, TCRB CDR3s were moderately but significantly shorter in every one of the four CD4+ subsets. Fewer junction insertions and more nucleotide deletions appeared in type 1 diabetes patients.

A single heparinised blood sample, averaging approximately 110 mL, was obtained per donor. Of note for this clone: The antigen remains unidentified.

Of the isolated RNA, all was reverse transcribed, and so the sequenced material was expressed TCRB transcripts. Sequencing was performed with immunoSEQ multiplex PCR; in TCRdb, only in-frame clones are kept and a portion is missing. The data show 600,000 to 700,000 clones, about an eighth seen once. This clonotype was sampled from a man aged 25 to 45 with type 1 diabetes. Sample: naive CD4+ T cells from blood.

The CDR3 DNA is TGTGCCAGCAGCCCGGGAGGGGATCGCTATGGCTACACCTTC. Translating gives CASSPGGDRYGYTF. The chain links TRBV5-7 to TRBJ1-2; TRBD1 is a possible D gene (5 bases). TRBV5-7 is an ORF; its function is uncertain. V lost 4 bases, J lost 4 bases, and 14 bases lay in between. The CDR3 has 14 amino acids.